The 3 T cell receptor beta chains presented below share a single source sample, sequenced in a study of cytomegalovirus exposure and HLA in healthy donors. Profiled with immunoSEQ multiplex PCR; TCRdb holds only in-frame clones, not every one. This repertoire shows approximately 120,000 clones, around 95% found once; its top ten account for 1.5% to 2%. Source material: PBMCs. These TCRs come from a young man in good health and CMV-seronegative.

The CDR3 spells CASSVGLADQETQYF. The CDR3 coding sequence is TGTGCCAGCTCAGTAGGACTAGCGGACCAAGAGACCCAGTACTTC. The chain joins TRBV18 to TRBJ2-5; 10 bases agree with TRBD2. Trimming cost V 5 bases and J 0 bases; bases outside gene matches: 3. The CDR3 runs 15 residues. Germline CDR1 reads KGHSH; CDR2 reads LQKENI.

This rearrangement joins TRBV28 to TRBJ2-3; D ambiguous. Per the germline V gene, CDR1 is MDHEN and CDR2 is SYDVKM. V was trimmed by 5 bases and J by 6 bases, leaving 21 bases between them. The CDR3 consists of 16 residues. CDR3 sequence reads: CASSRLWMERSDTQYF. DNA for the CDR3: TGTGCCAGCAGTCGACTCTGGATGGAACGCTCGGATACGCAGTATTTT.

The CDR3 loop reads CASSEWEGGGKVANEQYF. The CDR3 region has the DNA TGTGCCAGCAGTGAATGGGAGGGTGGGGGGAAGGTTGCGAACGAGCAGTACTTC. The chain links TRBV2 to TRBJ2-7; TRBD2 matches at 7 bases. The CDR3 runs to 18 residues. Per the germline V gene, CDR1 is SNHLY and CDR2 is FYNNEI. V was clipped by 2 bases and J by 5 bases; unmatched bases: 18.